These 25 T cell receptor beta chains originate from one sample sequenced in a study of cytomegalovirus exposure and HLA in healthy donors. The PCR ran on 60 Vbeta and 13 Jbeta primers. TCRdb's table, derived via immunoSEQ multiplex PCR, lists solely in-frame clones and lacks some. The sample contains roughly 250,000 clones, approximately 84% of which appear only once. The sequenced material came from PBMCs. The receptor source for this set is a woman in her thirties or forties in good health and CMV-seropositive.

The chain combines TRBV30 with TRBJ2-5, with a weak D call TRBD1 (6 bases). The better agreement between TRBJ2-7 and the DNA end casts doubt on the J call. Germline V gene lookup returns CDR1 GTSNPN and CDR2 SVGIG (reference sequence). CDR3 length: 13 residues. CDR3 DNA sequence: TGTGCCTGGAGTGCGACAGGACCCTACGAGCAGTACTTC. Translation gives CAWSATGPYEQYF.

The chain is built from TRBV5-6 and TRBJ2-1; TRBD2 aligns across 12 bases. Germline lookup yields CDR1 SGHDT and CDR2 YYEEEE. The V segment lost 4 bases and the J segment 4 bases; nucleotides outside the gene matches: 6. This CDR3 is 16 amino acids long. The CDR3 sequence: CASSVGTSGLYNEQFF. The CDR3 region has the DNA TGTGCCAGCAGCGTAGGGACTAGCGGGTTATACAATGAGCAGTTCTTC.

CDR3 loop: CASSLGGAPNEQFF. CDR3 nucleotides: TGTGCCAGCAGCTTAGGGGGCGCGCCCAATGAGCAGTTCTTC. This chain connects TRBV7-3 to TRBJ2-1; TRBD1 might be the D (6 bases). The germline V gene encodes CDR1 SGHTA and CDR2 FQGTGA. This CDR3 region has 14 residues. V lost 2 bases to trimming and J lost 6 bases, with 11 bases between them.

The genes are TRBV28 and TRBJ2-7, with TRBD2 matching over 12 bases. Germline CDR1 and CDR2: MDHEN and SYDVKM. Unmatched junction bases numbered 6, after V lost 2 bases and J lost 7 bases. This CDR3 has 15 residues. The CDR3 here is CASSLKTSGSHEQYF. CDR3 nucleotides: TGTGCCAGCAGTTTAAAGACTAGCGGGAGTCATGAGCAGTACTTC.

Comments on this clone: The sample has other DNA sequences that encode this CDR3 too. The V and J genes are TRBV10-3 and TRBJ2-5; perhaps TRBD2 as D (5 bases). This CDR3 spans 14 amino acids. With 0 bases removed from V and 2 bases from J, the gap between germline ends came to 7 bases. Germline lookup yields CDR1 ENHRY and CDR2 SYGVKD. In DNA form, the CDR3 reads TGTGCCATCAGTGAGTCCAGCGGACAAGAGACCCAGTACTTC. Amino acid sequence: CAISESSGQETQYF.

The chain carries TRBV28 and TRBJ2-4; 10 bases agree with TRBD2. The CDR3 contains 17 residues. CDR1 is MDHEN and CDR2 is SYDVKM in the germline V gene. J gave up 4 bases and V 6 bases, and 12 bases lay outside the gene matches. CDR3 DNA sequence: TGTGCCAGCAGCATCCTACTAGCGGGGAACACTAAAAACATTCAGTACTTC. It codes for CASSILLAGNTKNIQYF. Using reference TRBV28 and TRBJ2-4 for the parts outside the CDR3, the full variable domain is DVKVTQSSRYLVKRTGEKVFLECVQDMDHENMFWYRQDPGLGLRLIYFSYDVKMKEKGDIPEGYSVSREKKERFSLILESASTNQTSMYLCASSILLAGNTKNIQYFGAGTRLSVL.

This chain links TRBV15 with TRBJ1-4; no reliable D call. Looked up from germline, CDR1 is LNHNV and CDR2 is YYDKDF (reference sequence). The CDR3 sequence is 15 residues long. Trimming took 1 base from V and 0 from J, leaving 6 bases between them. For the CDR3, the DNA is TGTGCCACCAGCAGAGTGTCTACAACTAATGAAAAACTGTTTTTT. Its protein product is CATSRVSTTNEKLFF.

V usage is TRBV5-5 and J usage is TRBJ1-6; 12 bases are a match to TRBD1. The CDR3 totals 16 residues. Trimming at V came to 3 bases and at J to 5 bases, leaving 3 bases not matched to a gene. Germline lookup yields CDR1 SGHKS and CDR2 YYEKEE (reference sequence). Written as DNA, the CDR3 is TGTGCCAGCAGCTCGGGACAGGGGGCGAATAATTCACCCCTCCACTTT. This sequence encodes CASSSGQGANNSPLHF. The full variable domain, its missing parts supplied by reference TRBV5-5 and TRBJ1-6, is DAGVTQSPTHLIKTRGQQVTLRCSPISGHKSVSWYQQVLGQGPQFIFQYYEKEERGRGNFPDRFSARQFPNYSSELNVNALLLGDSALYLCASSSGQGANNSPLHFGNGTRLTVT.

The rearrangement uses TRBV12-5 and TRBJ1-5; 8 bases are a match to TRBD1. Losses at the gene ends were 5 bases for V and 9 bases for J; bases not matched to a gene: 9. Germline V CDR1 and CDR2: LGHNT, FRNRAP. The CDR3 runs 14 residues. The CDR3 region is CASGIGQGALPQHF. The CDR3 coding sequence is TGTGCTAGTGGTATTGGACAGGGAGCCTTGCCCCAGCATTTT.

The chain employs TRBV4-3 and TRBJ1-1; D may be TRBD1 (6 bases). This CDR3 is 14 amino acids long. Germline V gene data show CDR1 as LGHNA and CDR2 as YSLEER. Trimming pared 6 bases from V and 1 base from J, leaving 12 bases between. CDR3 sequence: CASSPNRANTEAFF. CDR3 nucleotides: TGCGCCAGCAGTCCCAACAGGGCGAACACTGAAGCTTTCTTT.

This clone came up once. The chain links TRBV4-3 to TRBJ2-7; D perhaps matches TRBD1 (6 bases). This CDR3 contains 15 residues. Germline V gene data show CDR1 as LGHNA and CDR2 as YSLEER. V dropped 0 bases and J dropped 3 bases, with 12 bases sitting between them. Here the CDR3 DNA reads TGCGCCAGCAGCCAAGACCAGGGGCTAGGCTACGAGCAGTACTTC. This codes for CASSQDQGLGYEQYF.

The chain has TRBV28 and TRBJ2-7; D might be TRBD2 (5 bases). From germline, CDR1 is MDHEN and CDR2 SYDVKM. This CDR3 has 15 residues. V was trimmed by 6 bases and J by 5 bases, leaving 20 bases between them. This chain's CDR3 is CASRTTEALFHEQYF. For the CDR3, the DNA is TGTGCCAGCAGGACTACAGAAGCTCTATTCCACGAGCAGTACTTC.

The chain links TRBV7-9 to TRBJ2-7; weak D call: TRBD2 (5 bases). Looked up from germline, CDR1 is SEHNR and CDR2 is FQNEAQ (reference sequence). CDR3 size: 14 residues. Trimming stripped 1 base from V and 2 bases from J, with 9 bases between. CDR3 DNA sequence: TGTGCCAGCAGCTTAGAATGGGGAGCCTACGAGCAGTACTTC. Its translation: CASSLEWGAYEQYF. Together with reference TRBV7-9 and TRBJ2-7, the CDR3 gives the full variable domain: DTGVSQNPRHKITKRGQNVTFRCDPISEHNRLYWYRQTLGQGPEFLTYFQNEAQLEKSRLLSDRFSAERPKGSFSTLEIQRTEQGDSAMYLCASSLEWGAYEQYFGPGTRLTVT.

V gene TRBV4-1 combines with J gene TRBJ1-2; TRBD1 matches 9 bases. This CDR3 spans 14 amino acids. The V segment lost 3 bases and the J segment 9 bases; nucleotides outside the gene matches: 8. Germline CDR1 is MGHRA and CDR2 is YSYEKL. CDR3: CASSQDGTGNRYTF. In DNA, the CDR3 is TGCGCCAGCAGCCAGGACGGGACAGGGAATCGCTACACCTTC.

The chain has TRBV19 and TRBJ1-4, with TRBD1 as a possible D gene (5 bases). Germline CDR1 is LNHDA and CDR2 is SQIVND (reference sequence). The CDR3 spans 14 residues. V was cut by 8 bases and J by 0 bases, with 10 bases left in between. CDR3 nucleotides: TGTGCCAGTTCAGACAGAACAACTAATGAAAAACTGTTTTTT. This gives the protein CASSDRTTNEKLFF.

J is TRBJ2-6 and V is TRBV9; tentative D call: TRBD1 (5 bases). CDR3 size: 17 residues. Trimming removed 0 bases from V and 0 bases from J, with 10 bases in between. The germline gives CDR1 SGDLS, CDR2 YYNGEE. The CDR3 DNA reads as TGTGCCAGCAGCGTAGCTTCCGGACACTCTGGGGCCAACGTCCTGACTTTC. Translating it yields CASSVASGHSGANVLTF.

V gene TRBV19 combines with J gene TRBJ1-5; D possibly corresponds to TRBD1 (5 bases). CDR1 LNHDA and CDR2 SQIVND come from the germline V gene (reference sequence). Trimming cost V 2 bases and J 0 bases, with 8 bases left between them. The CDR3 covers 15 residues. CDR3 DNA sequence: TGTGCCAGTAGTATAAGGGGTAATAGCAATCAGCCCCAGCATTTT. It specifies CASSIRGNSNQPQHF.

The rearrangement uses TRBV28 and TRBJ2-7; D is perhaps TRBD2 (6 bases). V was shortened by 6 bases and J by 1 base, with 10 bases between the two germline ends. The CDR3 spans 13 residues. Germline V gene lookup returns CDR1 MDHEN and CDR2 SYDVKM. The CDR3 loop is CASSPGTSYEQYF. CDR3 nucleotide sequence: TGTGCCAGCAGCCCCGGGACTTCCTACGAGCAGTACTTC.

The chain carries TRBV4-3 and TRBJ2-7; weak D call: TRBD2 (5 bases). V shed 1 base and J shed 2 bases, with 9 bases lying between them. CDR3 size: 14 residues. CDR1 and CDR2 from the germline V gene are LGHNA and YSLEER. Here the CDR3 reads CASSQGAGTYEQYF. The DNA of the CDR3 is TGCGCCAGCAGCCAAGGTGCGGGTACCTACGAGCAGTACTTC.

The V gene is TRBV7-9, the J gene TRBJ1-2; D ambiguous. Germline V gene sequence: CDR1 SEHNR, CDR2 FQNEAQ (reference sequence). CDR3 length: 14 amino acids. Trimming took 0 bases from V and 3 from J, leaving 8 bases between them. This CDR3 is CASSLARGDYGYTF. CDR3 bases: TGTGCCAGCAGCTTAGCTCGGGGTGACTATGGCTACACCTTC.

Here the CDR3 DNA reads TGTGCCAGCAGCTATGGGACTAGCGGGATGGGTGAGCAGTTCTTC. Translated, it gives CASSYGTSGMGEQFF. The chain uses TRBV7-3 and TRBJ2-1; 13 bases are a match to TRBD2. Germline V lookup: CDR1 SGHTA, CDR2 FQGTGA. The J segment lost 9 bases and the V segment lost 4 bases, leaving 6 bases of the junction unmatched. This CDR3 spans 15 amino acids.

The V call is TRBV4-2, the J call TRBJ1-4; no firm D call. The germline CDR1 and CDR2 sequences are LGHNA and YNFKEQ. Trimming stripped 0 bases from V and 2 bases from J, with 4 bases between. The CDR3 has 14 residues. This CDR3 is CASSQDETNEKLFF. The CDR3 nucleotides read TGTGCCAGCAGCCAAGACGAGACTAATGAAAAACTGTTTTTT.

This clone appeared once. The rearrangement uses TRBV19 and TRBJ2-1; 8 bases are a match to TRBD2. There are 17 residues in the CDR3. CDR1 and CDR2 from the germline V gene are LNHDA and SQIVND (reference sequence). V dropped 5 bases and J dropped 5; count of bases not matched to a gene: 14. CDR3 protein: CASSPRPGGRENNEQFF. The DNA of the CDR3 is TGTGCCAGTAGTCCCCGCCCGGGGGGGAGAGAGAACAATGAGCAGTTCTTC.

The chain carries TRBV5-5 and TRBJ1-5; 7 bases fit TRBD1. This CDR3 has 17 amino acids. Germline CDR1 SGHKS, CDR2 YYEKEE (reference sequence). Germline trimming cut 4 bases from V and 5 bases from J; bases unmatched to any gene: 15. CDR3 coding DNA: TGTGCCAGCAGCCCCAGGGGGGAGACAGGGAGAGATCAGCCCCAGCATTTT. This translates into CASSPRGETGRDQPQHF.

This clone was found a few times. The chain recombines TRBV5-4 with TRBJ2-1; D remains unclear. The CDR3 contains 14 residues. V lost 5 bases to trimming and J lost 6 bases, with 15 bases between them. The germline gives CDR1 SGHNT, CDR2 YYREEE (reference sequence). CDR3 bases: TGTGCCAGCAGGCATAATAGCCAAGGCAATGAGCAGTTCTTC. Translating it yields CASRHNSQGNEQFF.